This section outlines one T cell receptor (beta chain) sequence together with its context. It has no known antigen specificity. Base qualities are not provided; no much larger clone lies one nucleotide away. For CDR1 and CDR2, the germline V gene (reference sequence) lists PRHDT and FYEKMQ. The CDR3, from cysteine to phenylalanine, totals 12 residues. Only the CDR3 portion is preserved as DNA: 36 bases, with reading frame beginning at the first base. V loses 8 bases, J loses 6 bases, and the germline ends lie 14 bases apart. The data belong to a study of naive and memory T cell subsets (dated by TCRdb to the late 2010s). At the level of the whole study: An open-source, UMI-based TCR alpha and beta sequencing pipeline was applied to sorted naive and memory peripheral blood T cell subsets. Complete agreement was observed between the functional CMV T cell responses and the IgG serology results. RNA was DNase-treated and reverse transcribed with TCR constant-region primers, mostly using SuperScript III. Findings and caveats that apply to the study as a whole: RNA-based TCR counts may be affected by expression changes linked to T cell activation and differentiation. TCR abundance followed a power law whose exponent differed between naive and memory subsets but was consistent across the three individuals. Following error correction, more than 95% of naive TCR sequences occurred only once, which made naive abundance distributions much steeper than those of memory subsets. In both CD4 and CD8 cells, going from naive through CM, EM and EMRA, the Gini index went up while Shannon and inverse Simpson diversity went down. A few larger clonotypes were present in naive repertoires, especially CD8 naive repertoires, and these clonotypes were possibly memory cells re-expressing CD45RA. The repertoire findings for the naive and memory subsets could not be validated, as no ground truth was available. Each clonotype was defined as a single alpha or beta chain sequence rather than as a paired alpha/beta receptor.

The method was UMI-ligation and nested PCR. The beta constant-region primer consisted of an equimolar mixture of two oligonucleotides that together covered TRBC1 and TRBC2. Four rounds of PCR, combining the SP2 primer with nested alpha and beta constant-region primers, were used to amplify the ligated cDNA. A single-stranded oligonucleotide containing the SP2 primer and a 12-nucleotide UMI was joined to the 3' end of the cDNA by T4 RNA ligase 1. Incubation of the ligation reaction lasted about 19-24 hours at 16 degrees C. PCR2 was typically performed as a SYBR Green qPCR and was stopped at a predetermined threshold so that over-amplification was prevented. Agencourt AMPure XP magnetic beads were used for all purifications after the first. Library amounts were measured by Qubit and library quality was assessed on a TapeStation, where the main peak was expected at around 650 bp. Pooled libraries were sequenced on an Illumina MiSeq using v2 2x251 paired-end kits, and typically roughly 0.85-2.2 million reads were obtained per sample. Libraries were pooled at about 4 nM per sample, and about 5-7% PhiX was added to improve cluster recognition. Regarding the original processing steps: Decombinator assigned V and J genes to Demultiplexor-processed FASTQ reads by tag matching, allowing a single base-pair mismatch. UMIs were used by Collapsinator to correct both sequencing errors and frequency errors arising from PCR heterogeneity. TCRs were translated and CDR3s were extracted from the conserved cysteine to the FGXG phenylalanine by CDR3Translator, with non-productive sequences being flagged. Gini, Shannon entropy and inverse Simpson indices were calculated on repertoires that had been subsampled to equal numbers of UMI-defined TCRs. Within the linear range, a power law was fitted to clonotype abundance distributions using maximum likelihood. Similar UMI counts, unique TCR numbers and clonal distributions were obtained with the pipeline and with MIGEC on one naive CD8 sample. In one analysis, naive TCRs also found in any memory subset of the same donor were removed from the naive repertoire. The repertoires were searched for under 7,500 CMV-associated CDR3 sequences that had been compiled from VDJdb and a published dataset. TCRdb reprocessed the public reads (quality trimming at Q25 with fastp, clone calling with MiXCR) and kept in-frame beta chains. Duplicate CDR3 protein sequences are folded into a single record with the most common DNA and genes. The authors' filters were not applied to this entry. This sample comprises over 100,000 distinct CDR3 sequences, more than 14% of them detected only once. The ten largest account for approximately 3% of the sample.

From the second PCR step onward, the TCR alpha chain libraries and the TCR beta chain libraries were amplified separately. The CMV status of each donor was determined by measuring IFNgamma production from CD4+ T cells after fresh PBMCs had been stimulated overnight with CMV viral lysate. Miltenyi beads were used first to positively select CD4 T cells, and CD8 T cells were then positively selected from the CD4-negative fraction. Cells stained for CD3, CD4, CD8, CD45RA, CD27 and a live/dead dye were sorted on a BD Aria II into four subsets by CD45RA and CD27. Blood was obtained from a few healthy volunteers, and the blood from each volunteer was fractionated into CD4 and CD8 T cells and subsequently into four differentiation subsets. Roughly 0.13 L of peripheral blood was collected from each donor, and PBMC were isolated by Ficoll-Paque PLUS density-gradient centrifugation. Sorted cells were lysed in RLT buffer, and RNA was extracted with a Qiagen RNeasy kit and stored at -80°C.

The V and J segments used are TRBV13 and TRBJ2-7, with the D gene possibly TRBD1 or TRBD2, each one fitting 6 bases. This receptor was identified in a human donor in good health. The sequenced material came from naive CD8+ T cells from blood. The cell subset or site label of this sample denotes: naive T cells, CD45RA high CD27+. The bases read TGTGCCAGCCGGAGGGGGGCAGCCGAGCAGTACTTC. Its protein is CASRRGAAEQYF.